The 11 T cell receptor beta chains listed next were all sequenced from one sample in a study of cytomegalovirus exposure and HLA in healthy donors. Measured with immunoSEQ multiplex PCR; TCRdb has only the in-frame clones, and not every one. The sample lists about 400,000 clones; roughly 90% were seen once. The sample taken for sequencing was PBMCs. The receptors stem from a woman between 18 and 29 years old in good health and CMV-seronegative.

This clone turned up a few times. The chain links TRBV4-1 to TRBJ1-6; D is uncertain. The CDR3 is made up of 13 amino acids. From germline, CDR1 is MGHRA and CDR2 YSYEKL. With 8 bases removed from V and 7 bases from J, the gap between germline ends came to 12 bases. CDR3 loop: CASGYSHNSPLHF. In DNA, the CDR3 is TGCGCCAGCGGCTACAGCCACAATTCACCCCTCCACTTT.

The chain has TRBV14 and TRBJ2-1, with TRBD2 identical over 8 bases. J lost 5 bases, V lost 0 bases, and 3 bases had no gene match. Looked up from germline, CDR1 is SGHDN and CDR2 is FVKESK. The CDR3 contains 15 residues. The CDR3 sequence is CASSQEGREDNEQFF. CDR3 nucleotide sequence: TGTGCCAGCAGCCAAGAAGGGCGGGAGGACAATGAGCAGTTCTTC.

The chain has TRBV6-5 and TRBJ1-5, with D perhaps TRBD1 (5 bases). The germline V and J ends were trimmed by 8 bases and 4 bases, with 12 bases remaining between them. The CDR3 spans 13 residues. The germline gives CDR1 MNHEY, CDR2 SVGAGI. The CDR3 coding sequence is TGTGCCAGCGGATTACAGGTGAATCAGCCCCAGCATTTT. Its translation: CASGLQVNQPQHF.

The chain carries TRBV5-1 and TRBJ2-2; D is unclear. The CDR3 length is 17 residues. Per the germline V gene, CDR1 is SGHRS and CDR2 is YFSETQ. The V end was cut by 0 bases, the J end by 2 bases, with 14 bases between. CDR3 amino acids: CASSLAIPPTNTGELFF. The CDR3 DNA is TGCGCCAGCAGCTTGGCTATCCCCCCTACTAACACCGGGGAGCTGTTTTTT. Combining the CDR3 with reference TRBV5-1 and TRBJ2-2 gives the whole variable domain KAGVTQTPRYLIKTRGQQVTLSCSPISGHRSVSWYQQTPGQGLQFLFEYFSETQRNKGNFPGRFSGRQFSNSRSEMNVSTLELGDSALYLCASSLAIPPTNTGELFFGEGSRLTVL.

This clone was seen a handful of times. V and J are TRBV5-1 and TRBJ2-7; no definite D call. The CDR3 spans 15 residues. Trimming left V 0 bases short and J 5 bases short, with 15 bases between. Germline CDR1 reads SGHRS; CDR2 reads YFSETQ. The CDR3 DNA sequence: TGCGCCAGCAGCTTGGCCAGTCGCACAATCGACGAGCAGTACTTC. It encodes CASSLASRTIDEQYF.

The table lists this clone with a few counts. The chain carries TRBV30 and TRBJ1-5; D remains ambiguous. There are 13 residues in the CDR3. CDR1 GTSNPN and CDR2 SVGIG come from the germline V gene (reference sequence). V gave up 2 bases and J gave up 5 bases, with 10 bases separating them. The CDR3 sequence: CAWSLEGDQPQHF. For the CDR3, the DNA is TGTGCCTGGAGTCTAGAGGGCGATCAGCCCCAGCATTTT.

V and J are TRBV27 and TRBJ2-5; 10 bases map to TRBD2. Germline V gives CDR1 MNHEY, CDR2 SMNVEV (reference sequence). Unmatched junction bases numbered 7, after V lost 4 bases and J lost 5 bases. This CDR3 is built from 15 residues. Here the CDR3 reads CASSWSGRVPETQYF. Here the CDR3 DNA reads TGTGCCAGCAGTTGGAGCGGGAGGGTTCCGGAGACCCAGTACTTC.

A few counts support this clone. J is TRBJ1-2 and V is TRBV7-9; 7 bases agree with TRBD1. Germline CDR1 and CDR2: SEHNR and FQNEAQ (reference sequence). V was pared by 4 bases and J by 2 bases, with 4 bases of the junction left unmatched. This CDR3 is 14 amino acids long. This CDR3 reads CASSYGQANYGYTF. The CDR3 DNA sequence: TGTGCCAGCAGCTACGGACAGGCCAACTATGGCTACACCTTC.

The CDR3 region is CASCTSGSWNEQFF. The DNA of the CDR3 is TGCGCCAGCTGTACTAGCGGGAGTTGGAATGAGCAGTTCTTC. The chain carries TRBV5-1 and TRBJ2-1, with 11 bases fitting TRBD2. V lost 7 bases and J lost 7; bases outside the gene matches: 7. This CDR3 region has 14 residues. The germline V gene has CDR1 SGHRS and CDR2 YFSETQ.

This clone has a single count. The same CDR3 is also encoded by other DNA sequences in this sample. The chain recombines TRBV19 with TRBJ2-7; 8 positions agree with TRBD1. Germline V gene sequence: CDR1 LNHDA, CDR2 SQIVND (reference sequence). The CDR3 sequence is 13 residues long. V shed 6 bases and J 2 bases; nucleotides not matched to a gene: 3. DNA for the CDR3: TGTGCCAGTAGCCGACAGGGGACCTACGAGCAGTACTTC. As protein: CASSRQGTYEQYF.

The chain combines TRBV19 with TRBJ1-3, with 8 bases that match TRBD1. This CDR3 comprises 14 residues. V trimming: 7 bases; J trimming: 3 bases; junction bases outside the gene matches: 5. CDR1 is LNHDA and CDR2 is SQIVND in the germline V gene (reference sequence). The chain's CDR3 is CASIRTGIGNTIYF. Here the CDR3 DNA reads TGTGCCAGTATCAGGACAGGGATTGGAAACACCATATATTTT. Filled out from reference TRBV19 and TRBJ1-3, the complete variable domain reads DGGITQSPKYLFRKEGQNVTLSCEQNLNHDAMYWYRQDPGQGLRLIYYSQIVNDFQKGDIAEGYSVSREKKESFPLTVTSAQKNPTAFYLCASIRTGIGNTIYFGEGSWLTVV.